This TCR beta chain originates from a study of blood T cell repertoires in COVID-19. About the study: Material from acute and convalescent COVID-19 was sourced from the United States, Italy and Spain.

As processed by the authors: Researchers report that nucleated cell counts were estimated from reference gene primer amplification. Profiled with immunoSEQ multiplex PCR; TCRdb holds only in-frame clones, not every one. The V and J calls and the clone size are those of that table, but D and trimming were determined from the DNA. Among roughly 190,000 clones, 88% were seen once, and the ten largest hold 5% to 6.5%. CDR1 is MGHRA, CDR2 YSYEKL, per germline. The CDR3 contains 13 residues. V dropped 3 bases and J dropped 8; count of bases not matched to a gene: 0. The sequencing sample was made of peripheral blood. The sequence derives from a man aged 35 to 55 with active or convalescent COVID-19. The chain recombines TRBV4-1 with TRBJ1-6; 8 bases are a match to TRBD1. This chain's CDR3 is CASSQDRDSPLHF. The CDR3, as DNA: TGCGCCAGCAGCCAGGACAGGGATTCACCCCTCCACTTT.